This TCR beta chain was documented in a study of cytomegalovirus exposure and HLA in healthy donors. Study-wide context: As an earlier analysis found, 150 million to 200 million T cells yielded about 120 million unique TCR beta sequences. Whole-study results and caveats: Usually a TCR sequence was rare, but some public TCRs were found in many donors. High specificity and sensitivity for cytomegalovirus status were reported for the classifier. Confirmation was obtained in vitro that a few CMV-associated chains are specific for CMV antigens.

PCR primers comprised 60 Vbeta and 13 Jbeta primers. The repertoire was sequenced with immunoSEQ multiplex PCR; TCRdb's copy has only in-frame clones and lacks some. This sample has about 140,000 clones, with 78% found just once. Unmatched junction bases numbered 5, after V lost 4 bases and J lost 0 bases. The CDR3 is made up of 15 amino acids. The V gene's germline CDR1 is LNHDA and CDR2 SQIVND (reference sequence). With respect to this clone: Its target is unknown.

The receptor was derived from a middle-aged woman in good health and CMV-seropositive. Material: PBMCs. This chain joins TRBV19 and TRBJ1-1, with TRBD1 matching over 7 bases. The DNA for the CDR3 is TGTGCCAGTAGTACCCGGGACAGTATGAACACTGAAGCTTTCTTT. As protein: CASSTRDSMNTEAFF.